Following are 3 T cell receptor beta chains from one sample sequenced in a study of T cells after yellow fever vaccination. From the 5' RACE reads, TCRdb called clonotypes with MiXCR, one entry per CDR3 protein. The sample holds about 120,000 distinct CDR3 sequences, under 9% seen once. The material was CD8+ T cells sorted from PBMCs, obtained on the day of the yellow fever booster vaccination. Receptor source: a man between 18 and 29 years old who received the YFV17D yellow fever vaccine.

This clonotype came up a few times. The rearrangement joins TRBV4-1 to TRBJ1-5; tentatively, D is TRBD1 (6 bases). The germline V and J ends were trimmed by 6 bases and 7 bases, with 13 bases remaining between them. Per the germline V gene, CDR1 is MGHRA and CDR2 is YSYEKL. This CDR3 is built from 13 residues. CDR3 coding DNA: TGCGCCAGCAGTGTCAGGGGACACCAGCCCCAGCATTTT. It encodes CASSVRGHQPQHF.

This clonotype was counted once. V usage is TRBV30 and J usage is TRBJ2-7; either TRBD1 or TRBD2 may supply D (7 bases each). The CDR3 consists of 12 residues. Trimming removed 5 bases at V and 4 bases at J, with 12 bases between. Germline V gene sequence: CDR1 GTSNPN, CDR2 SVGIG (reference sequence). The CDR3: CAWDREGYEQYF. The CDR3 DNA reads TGTGCCTGGGACAGGGAGGGATACGAGCAGTACTTC.

This chain links TRBV4-1 with TRBJ2-5; D tentatively reads TRBD1 or TRBD2 (5 bases each). The germline CDR1 and CDR2 sequences are MGHRA and YSYEKL. The V gene lost 3 bases and the J gene lost 4 bases, with 15 bases spanning the gap. The CDR3 totals 15 residues. In nucleotides, the CDR3 is TGCGCCAGCAGCCATCCGCACGGGGCGGGAGAGACCCAGTACTTC. Protein sequence: CASSHPHGAGETQYF.